The 2 T cell receptor beta chains reported below all come from one sample, sequenced in a study of cytomegalovirus exposure and HLA in healthy donors. Primers: 60 Vbeta forward and 13 Jbeta reverse. The method was immunoSEQ multiplex PCR; TCRdb's version includes in-frame clones alone and lacks a portion of them. The sample has 150,000 to 200,000 clones, 9.5% seen once. The sample taken for sequencing was PBMCs. The receptor source for this set is a woman aged 25 to 39 in good health and CMV-seropositive.

The chain links TRBV13 to TRBJ2-5, with D perhaps matching TRBD2 (6 bases). The J call may be in error: the DNA end matches TRBJ2-7 better. This CDR3 has 13 amino acids. In germline, CDR1 is PRHDT, CDR2 FYEKMQ (reference sequence). CDR3 protein: CASSLRGVYEQYF. CDR3 DNA: TGTGCCAGCAGCTTACGCGGGGTATACGAGCAGTACTTC.

The V and J genes are TRBV9 and TRBJ2-3, with 13 bases that match TRBD2. V dropped 0 bases and J dropped 0; count of bases not matched to a gene: 16. This CDR3 has 22 residues. CDR1 SGDLS and CDR2 YYNGEE come from the germline V gene. CDR3 in DNA: TGTGCCAGCAGCGTAGTTAGGAGGAAAGGACTAGCGGGAGTACGTAGCACAGATACGCAGTATTTT. Residues: CASSVVRRKGLAGVRSTDTQYF.